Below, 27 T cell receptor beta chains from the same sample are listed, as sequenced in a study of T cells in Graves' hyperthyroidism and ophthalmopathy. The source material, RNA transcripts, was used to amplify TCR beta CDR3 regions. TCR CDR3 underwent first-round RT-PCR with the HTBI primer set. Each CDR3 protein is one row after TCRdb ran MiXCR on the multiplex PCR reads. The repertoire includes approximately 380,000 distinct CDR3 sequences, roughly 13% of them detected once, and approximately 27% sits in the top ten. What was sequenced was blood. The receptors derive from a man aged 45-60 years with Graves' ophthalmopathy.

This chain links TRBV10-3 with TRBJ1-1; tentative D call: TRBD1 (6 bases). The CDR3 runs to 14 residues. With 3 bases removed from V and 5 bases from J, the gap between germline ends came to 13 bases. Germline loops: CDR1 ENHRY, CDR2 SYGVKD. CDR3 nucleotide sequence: TGTGCCATCAGTGATCAGGGGCCGGGGACTGAAGCTTTCTTT. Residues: CAISDQGPGTEAFF.

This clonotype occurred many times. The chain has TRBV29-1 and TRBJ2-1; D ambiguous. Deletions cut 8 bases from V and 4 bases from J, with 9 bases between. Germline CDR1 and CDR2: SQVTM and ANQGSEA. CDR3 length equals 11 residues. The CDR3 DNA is TGCAGCTCCTACGAGTACAATGAGCAGTTCTTC. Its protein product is CSSYEYNEQFF.

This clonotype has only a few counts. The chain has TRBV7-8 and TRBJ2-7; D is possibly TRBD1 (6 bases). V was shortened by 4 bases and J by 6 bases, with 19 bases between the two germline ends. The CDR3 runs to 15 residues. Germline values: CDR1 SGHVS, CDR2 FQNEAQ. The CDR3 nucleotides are TGTGCCAGCAGCTACGTGGCAGGGGATCTGCTCGAGCAGTACTTC. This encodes CASSYVAGDLLEQYF.

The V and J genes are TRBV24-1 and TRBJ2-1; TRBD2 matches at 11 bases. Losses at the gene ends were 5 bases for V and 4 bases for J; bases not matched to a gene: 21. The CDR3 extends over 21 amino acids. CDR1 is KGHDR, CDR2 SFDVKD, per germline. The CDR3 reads CATSAPRGEAASGRLYNEQFF. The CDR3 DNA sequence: TGTGCCACCAGTGCCCCACGCGGGGAAGCGGCTAGCGGGAGGTTATACAATGAGCAGTTCTTC.

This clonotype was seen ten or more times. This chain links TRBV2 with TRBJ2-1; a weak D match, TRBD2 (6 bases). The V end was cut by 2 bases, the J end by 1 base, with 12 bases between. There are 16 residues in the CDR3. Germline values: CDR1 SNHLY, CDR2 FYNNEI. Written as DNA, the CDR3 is TGTGCCAGCAGTGAATCCGGGAGAACTTCCTACAATGAGCAGTTCTTC. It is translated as CASSESGRTSYNEQFF.

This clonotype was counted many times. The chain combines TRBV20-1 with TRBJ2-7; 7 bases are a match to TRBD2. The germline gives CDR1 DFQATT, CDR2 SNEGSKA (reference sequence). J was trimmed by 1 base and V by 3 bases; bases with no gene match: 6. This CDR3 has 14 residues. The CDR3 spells CSASKPAGSYEQYF. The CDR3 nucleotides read TGCAGTGCTAGCAAGCCAGCGGGATCCTACGAGCAGTACTTC.

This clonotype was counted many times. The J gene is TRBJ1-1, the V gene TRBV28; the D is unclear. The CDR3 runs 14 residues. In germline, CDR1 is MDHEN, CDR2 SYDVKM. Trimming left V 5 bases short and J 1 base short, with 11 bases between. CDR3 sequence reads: CASSPGGENTEAFF. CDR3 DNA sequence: TGTGCCAGCAGTCCGGGTGGGGAGAACACTGAAGCTTTCTTT.

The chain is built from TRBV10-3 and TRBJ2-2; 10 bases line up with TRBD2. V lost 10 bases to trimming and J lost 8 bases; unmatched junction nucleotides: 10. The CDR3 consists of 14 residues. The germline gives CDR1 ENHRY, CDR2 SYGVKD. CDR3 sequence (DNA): TGTGCCACAAAGGGGACTAGCGAGACTGGGGAGCTGTTTTTT. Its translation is CATKGTSETGELFF.

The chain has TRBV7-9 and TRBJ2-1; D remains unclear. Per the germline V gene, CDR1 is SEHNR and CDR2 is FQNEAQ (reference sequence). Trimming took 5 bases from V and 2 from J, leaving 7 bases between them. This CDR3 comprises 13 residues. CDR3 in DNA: TGTGCCAGCAGCACCGACCCCTACAATGAGCAGTTCTTC. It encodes CASSTDPYNEQFF.

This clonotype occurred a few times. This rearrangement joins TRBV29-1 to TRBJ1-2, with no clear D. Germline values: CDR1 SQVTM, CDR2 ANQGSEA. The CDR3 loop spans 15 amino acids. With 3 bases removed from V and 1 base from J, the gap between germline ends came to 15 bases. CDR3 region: CSVDTLSDINYGYTF. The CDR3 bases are TGCAGCGTTGATACGCTTTCGGATATTAACTATGGCTACACCTTC.

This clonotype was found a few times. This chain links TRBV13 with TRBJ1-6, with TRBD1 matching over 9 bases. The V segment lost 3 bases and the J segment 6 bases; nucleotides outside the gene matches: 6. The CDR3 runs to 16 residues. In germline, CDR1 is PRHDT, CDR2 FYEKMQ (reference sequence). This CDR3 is CASSFKTGGINSPLHF. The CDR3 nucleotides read TGTGCCAGCAGCTTTAAAACAGGGGGCATTAATTCACCCCTCCACTTT.

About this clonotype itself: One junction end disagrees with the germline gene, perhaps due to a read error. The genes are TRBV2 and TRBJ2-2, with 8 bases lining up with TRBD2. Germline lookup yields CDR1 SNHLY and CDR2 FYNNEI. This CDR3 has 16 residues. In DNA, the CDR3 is TGTGCCAGCAGGGAAGCGGGAGCAAAGTCCACCGGGGAGCTGTTTTTT. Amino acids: CASREAGAKSTGELFF.

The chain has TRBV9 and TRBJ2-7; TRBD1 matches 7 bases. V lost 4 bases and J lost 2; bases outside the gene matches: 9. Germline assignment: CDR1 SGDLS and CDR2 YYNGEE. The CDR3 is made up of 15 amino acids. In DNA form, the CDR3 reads TGTGCCAGCAGCCCCGCCTCGGGACAGACCTACGAGCAGTACTTC. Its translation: CASSPASGQTYEQYF. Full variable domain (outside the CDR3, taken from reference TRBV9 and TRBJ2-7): DSGVTQTPKHLITATGQRVTLRCSPRSGDLSVYWYQQSLDQGLQFLIQYYNGEERAKGNILERFSAQQFPDLHSELNLSSLELGDSALYFCASSPASGQTYEQYFGPGTRLTVT.

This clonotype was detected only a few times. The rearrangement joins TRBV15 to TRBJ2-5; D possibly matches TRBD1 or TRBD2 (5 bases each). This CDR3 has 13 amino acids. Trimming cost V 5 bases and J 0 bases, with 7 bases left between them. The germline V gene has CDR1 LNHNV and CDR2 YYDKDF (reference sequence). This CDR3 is CATSWGYQETQYF. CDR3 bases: TGTGCCACCAGCTGGGGGTACCAAGAGACCCAGTACTTC.

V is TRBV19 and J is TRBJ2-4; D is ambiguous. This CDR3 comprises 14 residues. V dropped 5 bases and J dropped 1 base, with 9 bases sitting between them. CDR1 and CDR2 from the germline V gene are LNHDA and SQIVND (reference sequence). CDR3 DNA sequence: TGTGCCAGTAGTCCGCAGGCTGCCAAAAACATTCAGTACTTC. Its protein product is CASSPQAAKNIQYF.

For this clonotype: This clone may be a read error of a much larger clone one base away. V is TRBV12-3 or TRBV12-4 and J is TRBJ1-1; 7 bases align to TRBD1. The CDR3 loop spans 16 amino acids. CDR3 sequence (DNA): TGTGCCAGCAGTCTGCAACGCCCAGGGGGTTACACTAAAGCTTTCTTT. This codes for CASSLQRPGGYTKAFF.

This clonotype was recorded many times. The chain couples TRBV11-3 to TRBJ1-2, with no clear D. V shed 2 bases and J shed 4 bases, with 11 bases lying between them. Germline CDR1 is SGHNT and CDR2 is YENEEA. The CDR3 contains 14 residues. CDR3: CASSLKGGGYGYTF. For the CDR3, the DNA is TGTGCCAGCAGCTTAAAGGGAGGCGGCTATGGCTACACCTTC.

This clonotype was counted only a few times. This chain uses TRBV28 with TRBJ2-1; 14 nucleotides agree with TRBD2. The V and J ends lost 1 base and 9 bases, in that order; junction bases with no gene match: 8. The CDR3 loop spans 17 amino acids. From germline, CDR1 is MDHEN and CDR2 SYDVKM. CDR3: CASSLSYGTSGSSEQFF. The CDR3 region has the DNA TGTGCCAGCAGTTTATCCTATGGGACTAGCGGGAGCAGTGAGCAGTTCTTC.

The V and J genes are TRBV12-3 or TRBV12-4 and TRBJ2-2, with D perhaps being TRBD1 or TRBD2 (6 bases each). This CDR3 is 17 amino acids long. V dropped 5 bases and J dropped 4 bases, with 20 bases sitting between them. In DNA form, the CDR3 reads TGTGCCAGCAGTACCGAACCTCCGGGGGCGCCCACCGGGGAGCTGTTTTTT. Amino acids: CASSTEPPGAPTGELFF.

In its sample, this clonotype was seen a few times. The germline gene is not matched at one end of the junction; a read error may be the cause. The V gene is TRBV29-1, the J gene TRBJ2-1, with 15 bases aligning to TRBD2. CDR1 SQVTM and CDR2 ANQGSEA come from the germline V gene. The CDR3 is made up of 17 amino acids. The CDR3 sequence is CSVVGLAGGPSCNEQFF. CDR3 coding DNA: TGCAGCGTTGTGGGACTAGCGGGAGGTCCCTCCTGCAATGAGCAGTTCTTC.

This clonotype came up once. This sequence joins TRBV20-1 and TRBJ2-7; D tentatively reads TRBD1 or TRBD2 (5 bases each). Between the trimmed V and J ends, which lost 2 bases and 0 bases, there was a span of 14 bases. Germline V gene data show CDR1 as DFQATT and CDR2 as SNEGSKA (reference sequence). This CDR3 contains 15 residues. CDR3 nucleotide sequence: TGCAGTGCTAGAAACCGGGACGGAGACTCCTACGAGCAGTACTTC. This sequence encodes CSARNRDGDSYEQYF.

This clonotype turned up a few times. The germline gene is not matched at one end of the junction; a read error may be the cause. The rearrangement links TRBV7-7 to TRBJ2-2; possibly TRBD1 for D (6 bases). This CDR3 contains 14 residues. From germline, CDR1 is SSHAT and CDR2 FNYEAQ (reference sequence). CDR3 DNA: TGTGCTAGCAGCTCATTGACAGGCGGCGGGGAGCTGTTTTTT. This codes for CASSSLTGGGELFF.

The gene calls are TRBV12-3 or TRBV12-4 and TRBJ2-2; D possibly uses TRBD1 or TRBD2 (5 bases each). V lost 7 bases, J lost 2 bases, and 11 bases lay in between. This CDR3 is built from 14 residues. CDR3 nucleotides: TGTGCCAGCAAGCGGACATTTAACACCGGGGAGCTGTTTTTT. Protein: CASKRTFNTGELFF.

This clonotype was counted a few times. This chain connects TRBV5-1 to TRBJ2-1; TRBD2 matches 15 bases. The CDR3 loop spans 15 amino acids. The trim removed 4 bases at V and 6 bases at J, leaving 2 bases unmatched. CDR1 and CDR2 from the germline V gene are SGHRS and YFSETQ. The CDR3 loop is CASSGLAGGINEQFF. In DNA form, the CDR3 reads TGCGCCAGCAGCGGACTAGCGGGAGGGATCAATGAGCAGTTCTTC. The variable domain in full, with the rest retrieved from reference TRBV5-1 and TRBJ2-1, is KAGVTQTPRYLIKTRGQQVTLSCSPISGHRSVSWYQQTPGQGLQFLFEYFSETQRNKGNFPGRFSGRQFSNSRSEMNVSTLELGDSALYLCASSGLAGGINEQFFGPGTRLTVL.

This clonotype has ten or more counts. The CDR3 sequence is CASSYGDRDADTQYF. The CDR3 nucleotides are TGTGCCAGCAGCTACGGGGACAGGGACGCAGATACGCAGTATTTT. The chain joins TRBV7-9 to TRBJ2-3, with TRBD1 matching 9 bases. Trimming took 4 bases from V and 4 from J; bases not matched to a gene: 6. The CDR3 extends over 15 amino acids. Germline values: CDR1 SEHNR, CDR2 FQNEAQ (reference sequence). The full variable domain, in which reference TRBV7-9 and TRBJ2-3 provide the parts outside the CDR3, is DTGVSQNPRHKITKRGQNVTFRCDPISEHNRLYWYRQTLGQGPEFLTYFQNEAQLEKSRLLSDRFSAERPKGSFSTLEIQRTEQGDSAMYLCASSYGDRDADTQYFGPGTRLTVL.

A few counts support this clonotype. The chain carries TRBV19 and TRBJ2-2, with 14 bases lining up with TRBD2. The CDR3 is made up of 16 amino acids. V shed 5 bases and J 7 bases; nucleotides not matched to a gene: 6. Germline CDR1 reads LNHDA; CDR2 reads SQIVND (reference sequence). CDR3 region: CASSPGTSGSVGELFF. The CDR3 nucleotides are TGTGCCAGTAGTCCTGGGACTAGCGGGAGTGTCGGGGAGCTGTTTTTT.

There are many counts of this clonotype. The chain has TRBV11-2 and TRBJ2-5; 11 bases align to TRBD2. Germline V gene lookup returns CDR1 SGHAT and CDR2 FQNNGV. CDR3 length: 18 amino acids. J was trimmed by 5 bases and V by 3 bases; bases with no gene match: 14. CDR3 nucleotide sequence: TGTGCCAGCAGCTTTCCCGGGACTAGCGGTTGGAGGGGTGAGACCCAGTACTTC. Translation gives CASSFPGTSGWRGETQYF.